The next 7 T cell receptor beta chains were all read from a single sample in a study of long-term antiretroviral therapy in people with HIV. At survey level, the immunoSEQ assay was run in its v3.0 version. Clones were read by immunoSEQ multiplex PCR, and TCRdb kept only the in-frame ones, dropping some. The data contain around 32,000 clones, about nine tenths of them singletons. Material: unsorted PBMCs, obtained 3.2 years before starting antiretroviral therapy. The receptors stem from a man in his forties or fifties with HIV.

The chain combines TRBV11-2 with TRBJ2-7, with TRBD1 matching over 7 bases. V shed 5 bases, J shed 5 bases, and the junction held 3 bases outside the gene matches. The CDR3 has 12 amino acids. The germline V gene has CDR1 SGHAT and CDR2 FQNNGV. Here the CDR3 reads CASSQTGDEQYF. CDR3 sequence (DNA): TGTGCCAGCAGCCAAACAGGGGACGAGCAGTACTTC.

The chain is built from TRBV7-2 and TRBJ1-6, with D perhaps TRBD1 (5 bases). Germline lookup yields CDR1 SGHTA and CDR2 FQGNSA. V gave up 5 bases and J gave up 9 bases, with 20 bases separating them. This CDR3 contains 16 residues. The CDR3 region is CASSNPRAGGVSPLHF. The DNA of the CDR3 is TGTGCCAGCAGCAATCCCAGGGCAGGAGGTGTTTCACCCCTCCACTTT.

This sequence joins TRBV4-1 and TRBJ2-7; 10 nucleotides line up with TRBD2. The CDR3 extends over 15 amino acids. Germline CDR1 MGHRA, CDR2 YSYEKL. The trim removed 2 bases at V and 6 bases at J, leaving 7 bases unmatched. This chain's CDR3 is CASSQILAGRAEQYF. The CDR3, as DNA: TGCGCCAGCAGCCAAATACTAGCGGGGCGTGCCGAGCAGTACTTC.

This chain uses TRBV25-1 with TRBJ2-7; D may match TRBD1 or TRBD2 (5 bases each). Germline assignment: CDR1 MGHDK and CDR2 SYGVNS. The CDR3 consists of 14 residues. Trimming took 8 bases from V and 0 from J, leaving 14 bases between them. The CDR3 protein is CASRSGQGSYEQYF. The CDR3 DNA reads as TGTGCCAGCCGTTCGGGGCAGGGCTCCTACGAGCAGTACTTC.

As DNA, the CDR3 is TGTGCCAGCAGCTTCCTAGCGGGGGGGAATGAGCAGTTCTTC. Its translation is CASSFLAGGNEQFF. The J gene is TRBJ2-1, the V gene TRBV7-3, with 12 nucleotides matching TRBD2. CDR3 length: 14 residues. After removal of 3 bases from V and 7 bases from J, the junction contained 1 base not matched to a gene. Looked up from germline, CDR1 is SGHTA and CDR2 is FQGTGA.

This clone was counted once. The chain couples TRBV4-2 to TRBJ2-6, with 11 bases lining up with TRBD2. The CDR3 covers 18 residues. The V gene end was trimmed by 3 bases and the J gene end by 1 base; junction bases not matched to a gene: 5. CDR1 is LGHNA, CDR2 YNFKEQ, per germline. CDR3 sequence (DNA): TGTGCCAGCAGCCATGCTAGCGGGAGGACTTCTGGGGCCAACGTCCTGACTTTC. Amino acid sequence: CASSHASGRTSGANVLTF.

Here the CDR3 DNA reads TGTGCCAGCAGCTTAAGGAGGACTAGCGGGGTGGCGACCCAGTACTTC. It specifies CASSLRRTSGVATQYF. The J gene is TRBJ2-5, the V gene TRBV5-6, with 12 bases fitting TRBD2. The germline V gene encodes CDR1 SGHDT and CDR2 YYEEEE. V was pared by 2 bases and J by 7 bases, with 9 bases of the junction left unmatched. The CDR3 has 16 amino acids.